A single T cell receptor (beta chain) is shown here with its context. Its matching antigen is unknown. This sample is part of a study of T cell responses to AZD1222 COVID-19 vaccine. Study-level findings and limits: The donors showed a predominance of white British ancestry and of females, with possible underestimation of clonal diversity. The reported proportion of spike-specific TCRs targeting unmutated variant regions was nearly half.

Generated by immunoSEQ multiplex PCR, the TCRdb table keeps only in-frame clones and is missing some. The sample contains roughly 200,000 clones, around 90% of which appear only once. Deletions cut 1 base from V and 7 bases from J, with 10 bases between. Germline values: CDR1 LNHNV, CDR2 YYDKDF (reference sequence). CDR3 length: 14 amino acids. Source: peripheral blood, taken 28 days after the second dose of the MenACWY control vaccine. This chain uses TRBV15 with TRBJ1-4; D remains ambiguous. This receptor was obtained from an adult who received the MenACWY meningococcal vaccine as a control. The CDR3 region has the DNA TGTGCCACCAGCAGAGCCAGGTTCGGTGAAAAACTGTTTTTT. This codes for CATSRARFGEKLFF.